A selection of T cell receptor beta chains follows, all from one sample in a study of blood T cell repertoires in COVID-19. TCRdb's copy holds only in-frame clones and misses some; the assay was immunoSEQ multiplex PCR. The sample has tens of thousands of clones, approximately 85% seen once. Sequenced: peripheral blood. The source of these receptors is a human donor in a cohort sampled during active COVID-19. CDR3s include the opening cysteine and the closing phenylalanine or tryptophan. The D gene is left open where the match is weak. Rows may omit the clone size; those that give it use once, few, many or a size class.

clone_size: -
v_call: TRBV6-2/TRBV6-3
j_call: TRBJ2-7
d_call: -
cdr3_aa: CASSYSSRSSYEQYF
cdr3_nt: TGTGCCAGCAGTTACTCTAGTCGGAGCTCCTACGAGCAGTACTTC

clone_size: -
v_call: TRBV28
j_call: TRBJ2-1
d_call: -
cdr3_aa: CASSLGTNNEQFF
cdr3_nt: TGTGCCAGCAGTTTAGGTACTAACAATGAGCAGTTCTTC

clone_size: -
v_call: TRBV12-3/TRBV12-4
j_call: TRBJ2-3
d_call: -
cdr3_aa: CASSKIAPGTQYF
cdr3_nt: TGTGCCAGCAGCAAAATAGCCCCGGGTACGCAGTATTTT

clone_size: few
v_call: TRBV2
j_call: TRBJ2-2
d_call: TRBD2
cdr3_aa: CASSRSGLALTGELFF
cdr3_nt: TGTGCCAGCAGTCGGTCGGGACTAGCGCTCACCGGGGAGCTGTTTTTT

clone_size: -
v_call: TRBV24-1
j_call: TRBJ2-3
d_call: TRBD2
cdr3_aa: CATSPGSGGAVPTDTQYF
cdr3_nt: TGTGCCACCAGTCCGGGTAGCGGGGGGGCCGTCCCCACAGATACGCAGTATTTT

clone_size: once
v_call: TRBV2
j_call: TRBJ2-2
d_call: -
cdr3_aa: CARGPEGNTGELFF
cdr3_nt: TGTGCCCGTGGACCAGAGGGTAACACCGGGGAGCTGTTTTTT

clone_size: -
v_call: TRBV5-1
j_call: TRBJ2-7
d_call: TRBD1
cdr3_aa: CASSPRQGSSYEQYF
cdr3_nt: TGCGCCAGCAGCCCTAGACAGGGTTCCTCCTACGAGCAGTACTTC

clone_size: -
v_call: TRBV7-8
j_call: TRBJ2-1
d_call: -
cdr3_aa: CASSLLEGSPSGEQFF
cdr3_nt: TGTGCCAGCAGCTTATTGGAAGGCTCCCCGAGCGGGGAGCAGTTCTTC

clone_size: -
v_call: TRBV19
j_call: TRBJ1-5
d_call: TRBD1
cdr3_aa: CASSRQGFIQPQHF
cdr3_nt: TGTGCCAGTTCCAGACAGGGGTTCATTCAGCCCCAGCATTTT

clone_size: -
v_call: TRBV6-2/TRBV6-3
j_call: TRBJ2-7
d_call: -
cdr3_aa: CASSYPSLPPYEQYF
cdr3_nt: TGTGCCAGCAGTTATCCCTCCCTCCCCCCCTACGAGCAGTACTTC